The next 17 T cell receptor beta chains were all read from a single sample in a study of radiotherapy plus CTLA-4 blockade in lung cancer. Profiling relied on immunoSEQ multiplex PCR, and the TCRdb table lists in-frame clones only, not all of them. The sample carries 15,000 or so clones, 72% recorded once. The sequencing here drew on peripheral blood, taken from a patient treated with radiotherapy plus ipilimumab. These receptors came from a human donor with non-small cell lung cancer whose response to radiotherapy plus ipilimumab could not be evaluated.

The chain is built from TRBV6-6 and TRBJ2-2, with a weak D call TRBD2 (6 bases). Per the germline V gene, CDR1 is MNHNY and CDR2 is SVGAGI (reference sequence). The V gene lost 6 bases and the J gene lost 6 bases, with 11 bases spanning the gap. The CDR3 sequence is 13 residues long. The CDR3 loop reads CASSQTRAGELFF. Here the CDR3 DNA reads TGTGCCAGCAGCCAGACTAGGGCCGGGGAGCTGTTTTTT.

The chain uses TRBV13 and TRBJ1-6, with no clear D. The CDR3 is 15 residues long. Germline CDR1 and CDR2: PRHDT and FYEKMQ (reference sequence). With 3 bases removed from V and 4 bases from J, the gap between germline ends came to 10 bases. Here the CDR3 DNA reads TGTGCCAGCAGCTTCGAGGGAGCGTATAATTCACCCCTCCACTTT. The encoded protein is CASSFEGAYNSPLHF.

CDR3 nucleotides: TGTGCCAGTAGTAATAACAGGGGGAGGGCTGAAGCTTTCTTT. Amino acid sequence: CASSNNRGRAEAFF. The J gene is TRBJ1-1, the V gene TRBV19, with 8 bases lining up with TRBD1. CDR3 length: 14 residues. Trimming removed 4 bases from V and 6 bases from J; junction bases left unmatched: 7. CDR1 and CDR2 (germline): LNHDA, SQIVND (reference sequence).

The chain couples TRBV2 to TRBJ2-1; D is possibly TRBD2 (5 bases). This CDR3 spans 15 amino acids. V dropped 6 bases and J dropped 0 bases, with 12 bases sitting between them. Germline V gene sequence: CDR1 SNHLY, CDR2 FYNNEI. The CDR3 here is CASRDTGSSYNEQFF. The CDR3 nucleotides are TGTGCCAGCAGGGATACGGGGAGCTCCTACAATGAGCAGTTCTTC.

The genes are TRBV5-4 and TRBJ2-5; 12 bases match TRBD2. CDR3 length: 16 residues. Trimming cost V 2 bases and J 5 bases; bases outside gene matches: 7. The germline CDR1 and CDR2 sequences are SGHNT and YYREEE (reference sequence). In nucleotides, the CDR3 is TGTGCCAGCAGCTTCCGTAACCTAGCGGGAGGGGAGACCCAGTACTTC. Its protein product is CASSFRNLAGGETQYF.

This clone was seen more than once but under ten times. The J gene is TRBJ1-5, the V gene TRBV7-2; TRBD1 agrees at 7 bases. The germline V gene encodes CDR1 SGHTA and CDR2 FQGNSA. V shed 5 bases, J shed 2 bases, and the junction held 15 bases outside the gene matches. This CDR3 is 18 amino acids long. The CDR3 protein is CASSTPQGVNRGNQPQHF. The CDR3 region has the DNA TGTGCCAGCAGCACCCCTCAGGGGGTAAATAGAGGCAATCAGCCCCAGCATTTT.

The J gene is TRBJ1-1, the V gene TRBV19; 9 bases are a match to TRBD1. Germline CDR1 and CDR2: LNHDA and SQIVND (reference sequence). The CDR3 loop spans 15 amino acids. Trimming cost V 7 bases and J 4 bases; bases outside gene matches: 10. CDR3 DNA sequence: TGTGCCAGTACTCTACTTGGACAGGGGAGCACTGAAGCTTTCTTT. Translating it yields CASTLLGQGSTEAFF.

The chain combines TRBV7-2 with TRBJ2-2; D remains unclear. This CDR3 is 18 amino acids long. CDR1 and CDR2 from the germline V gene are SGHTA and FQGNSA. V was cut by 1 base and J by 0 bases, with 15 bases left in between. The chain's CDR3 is CASSLELLSISNTGELFF. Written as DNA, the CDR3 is TGTGCCAGCAGCTTAGAGTTATTATCTATCTCGAACACCGGGGAGCTGTTTTTT. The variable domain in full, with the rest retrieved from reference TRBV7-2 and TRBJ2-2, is GAGVSQSPSNKVTEKGKDVELRCDPISGHTALYWYRQSLGQGLEFLIYFQGNSAPDKSGLPSDRFSAERTGGSVSTLTIQRTQQEDSAVYLCASSLELLSISNTGELFFGEGSRLTVL.

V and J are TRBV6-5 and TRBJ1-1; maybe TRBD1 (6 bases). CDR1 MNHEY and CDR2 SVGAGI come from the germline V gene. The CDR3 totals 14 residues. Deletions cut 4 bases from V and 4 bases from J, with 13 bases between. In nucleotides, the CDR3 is TGTGCCAGCAGTTTGTCAGGGGATTTCACTGAAGCTTTCTTT. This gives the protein CASSLSGDFTEAFF.

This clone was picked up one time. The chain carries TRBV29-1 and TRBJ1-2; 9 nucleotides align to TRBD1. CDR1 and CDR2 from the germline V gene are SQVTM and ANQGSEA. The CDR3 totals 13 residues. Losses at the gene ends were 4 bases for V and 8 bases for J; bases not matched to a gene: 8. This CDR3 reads CSVGSGQGGGYTF. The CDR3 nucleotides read TGCAGCGTTGGGTCGGGACAGGGTGGAGGCTACACCTTC.

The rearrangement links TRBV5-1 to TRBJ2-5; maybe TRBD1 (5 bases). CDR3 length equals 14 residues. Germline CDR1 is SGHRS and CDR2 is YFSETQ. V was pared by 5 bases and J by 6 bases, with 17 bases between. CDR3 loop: CASSFGAMDKTQYF. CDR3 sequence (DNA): TGCGCCAGCAGTTTTGGTGCCATGGACAAGACCCAGTACTTC.

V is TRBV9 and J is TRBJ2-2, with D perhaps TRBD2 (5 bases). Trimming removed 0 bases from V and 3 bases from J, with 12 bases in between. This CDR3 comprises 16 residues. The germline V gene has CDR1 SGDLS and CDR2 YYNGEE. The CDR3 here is CASSVDLARDTGELFF. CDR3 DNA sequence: TGTGCCAGCAGCGTAGATTTAGCGCGGGACACCGGGGAGCTGTTTTTT. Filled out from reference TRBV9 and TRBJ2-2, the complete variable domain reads DSGVTQTPKHLITATGQRVTLRCSPRSGDLSVYWYQQSLDQGLQFLIQYYNGEERAKGNILERFSAQQFPDLHSELNLSSLELGDSALYFCASSVDLARDTGELFFGEGSRLTVL.

CDR3: CASSVFGSGGSLEQYV. In DNA form, the CDR3 reads TGTGCCAGCAGCGTCTTCGGTAGCGGGGGATCTTTAGAGCAGTACGTC. This sequence joins TRBV6-6 and TRBJ2-7; 9 positions agree with TRBD2. Germline CDR1 reads MNHNY; CDR2 reads SVGAGI (reference sequence). J gave up 7 bases and V 6 bases, and 16 bases lay outside the gene matches. The CDR3 spans 16 residues.

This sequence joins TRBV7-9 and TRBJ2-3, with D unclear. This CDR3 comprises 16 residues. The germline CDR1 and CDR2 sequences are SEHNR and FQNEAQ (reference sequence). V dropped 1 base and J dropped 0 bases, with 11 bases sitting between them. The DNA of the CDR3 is TGTGCCAGCAGCTTAGGAACTATCCTCAGCACAGATACGCAGTATTTT. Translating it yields CASSLGTILSTDTQYF.

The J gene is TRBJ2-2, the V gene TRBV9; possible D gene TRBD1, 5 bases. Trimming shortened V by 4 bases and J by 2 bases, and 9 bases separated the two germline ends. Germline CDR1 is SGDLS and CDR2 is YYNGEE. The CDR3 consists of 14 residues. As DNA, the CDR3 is TGTGCCAGCAGCAGGGGCACCAACACCGGGGAGCTGTTTTTT. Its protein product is CASSRGTNTGELFF.

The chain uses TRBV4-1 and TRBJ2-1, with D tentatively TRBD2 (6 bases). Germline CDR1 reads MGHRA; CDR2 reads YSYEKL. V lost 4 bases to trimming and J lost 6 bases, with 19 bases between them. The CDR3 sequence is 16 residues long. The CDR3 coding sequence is TGCGCCAGCAGCCCCCCAACTAGCCCCATGGCCAATGAGCAGTTCTTC. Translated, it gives CASSPPTSPMANEQFF.

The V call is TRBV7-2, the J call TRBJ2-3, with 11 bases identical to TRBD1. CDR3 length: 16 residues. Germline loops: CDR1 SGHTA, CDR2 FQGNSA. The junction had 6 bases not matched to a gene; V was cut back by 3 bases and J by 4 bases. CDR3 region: CASSLGGQGVADTQYF. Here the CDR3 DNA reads TGTGCCAGCAGCTTGGGGGGACAGGGGGTGGCAGATACGCAGTATTTT.